This T cell receptor beta chain is drawn from a study of cytotoxic CD8 clonotypes in ibrutinib-treated CLL. CDR3 size: 19 residues. V lost 2 bases, J lost 2 bases, and 15 bases stayed unmatched. The germline CDR1 and CDR2 sequences are SGHTA and FQGNSA. TCRdb's copy holds only in-frame clones and misses some; the assay was immunoSEQ multiplex PCR. The sample has some 150,000 clones, 79% seen once. The source is a human donor with chronic lymphocytic leukemia. The chain uses TRBV7-2 and TRBJ2-7; 10 nucleotides match TRBD2. This specimen consisted of PBMCs, obtained after 12 months of ibrutinib treatment. The CDR3 region is CASSLTIAGLAETTYEQYF. The DNA for the CDR3 is TGTGCCAGCAGCTTAACAATCGCCGGACTAGCGGAAACGACCTACGAGCAGTACTTC.